These 24 T cell receptor beta chains were all obtained from the same sample, sequenced in a study of blood T cells in healthy people across ages. A sample-barcoded 5' primer and a J-beta primer mix were used in a second PCR of roughly 7 to 11 cycles. MiXCR, applied by TCRdb to the 5' RACE reads, yields one record per CDR3 protein. The sample has 700,000 to 850,000 distinct CDR3 sequences; 40% to 65% are singletons. The sample consisted of blood. These TCRs come from a man older than 75 in good health.

The chain links TRBV5-1 to TRBJ2-7; 8 nucleotides align to TRBD1. After removal of 3 bases from V and 1 base from J, the junction contained 0 bases not matched to a gene. CDR3 length: 13 amino acids. The germline CDR1 and CDR2 sequences are SGHRS and YFSETQ. CDR3 protein: CASSWTGSYEQYF. The CDR3 DNA reads as TGCGCCAGCAGCTGGACAGGGTCCTACGAGCAGTACTTC.

The count of this clonotype is one. This chain connects TRBV24-1 to TRBJ2-2; 8 positions agree with TRBD1. J gave up 2 bases and V 9 bases, and 7 bases lay outside the gene matches. The CDR3 is 15 residues long. Per the germline V gene, CDR1 is KGHDR and CDR2 is SFDVKD. CDR3 DNA: TGTGCCACCGGGGGACAGGCTTATAACACCGGGGAGCTGTTTTTT. This codes for CATGGQAYNTGELFF.

The chain recombines TRBV14 with TRBJ2-6; D unclear. V shed 2 bases and J shed 0 bases, with 11 bases lying between them. Per the germline V gene, CDR1 is SGHDN and CDR2 is FVKESK. The CDR3 contains 17 residues. The CDR3 DNA is TGTGCCAGCAGCCAACCTCAGCACAGCTCTGGGGCCAACGTCCTGACTTTC. Translation: CASSQPQHSSGANVLTF.

Only a few counts were recorded for this clonotype. The J gene is TRBJ1-2, the V gene TRBV5-1; possibly TRBD1 for D (6 bases). The CDR3 covers 15 residues. V gave up 0 bases and J gave up 6 bases, with 15 bases separating them. Germline CDR1 is SGHRS and CDR2 is YFSETQ. The DNA of the CDR3 is TGCGCCAGCAGCTTGGGTCCGGGGGCAATGCATGGCTACACCTTC. Translation: CASSLGPGAMHGYTF.

V usage is TRBV10-2 and J usage is TRBJ2-2, with a tentative D call TRBD2 (6 bases). CDR1 is WSHSY, CDR2 SAAADI, per germline. The CDR3 sequence is 14 residues long. The germline V and J ends were trimmed by 8 bases and 6 bases, with 16 bases remaining between them. DNA of the CDR3: TGCGCCAGCCTACTAGCCCCCTCGTCCGGGGAGCTGTTTTTT. Translating it yields CASLLAPSSGELFF.

The chain has TRBV29-1 and TRBJ2-3; D unresolved. Germline V gene data show CDR1 as SQVTM and CDR2 as ANQGSEA. This CDR3 is built from 14 residues. The V and J ends lost 1 base and 14 bases respectively, with 22 bases between them. The DNA for the CDR3 is TGCAGCGTTGAAGTGGTATATGGGTCTGGATACGCGTATTTT. This codes for CSVEVVYGSGYAYF.

This clonotype turned up a few times. This chain uses TRBV5-1 with TRBJ1-2; TRBD1 is a possible D gene (6 bases). The CDR3 extends over 14 amino acids. Germline CDR1 is SGHRS and CDR2 is YFSETQ. Trimming stripped 0 bases from V and 3 bases from J, with 9 bases between. In DNA, the CDR3 is TGCGCCAGCAGCTTGGAACAGGGCGACTATGGCTACACCTTC. This encodes CASSLEQGDYGYTF.

The chain carries TRBV10-3 and TRBJ1-2; D remains unclear. Trimming removed 0 bases at V and 3 bases at J, with 11 bases between. This CDR3 comprises 15 residues. Per the germline V gene, CDR1 is ENHRY and CDR2 is SYGVKD. CDR3 DNA: TGTGCCATCAGTGAGTCGGGGAGACTCGACTATGGCTACACCTTC. Encoded protein: CAISESGRLDYGYTF.

Turning to this clonotype: Given a much more abundant clone one base away, this may be a read error. The V and J genes are TRBV20-1 and TRBJ2-7; 8 bases map to TRBD2. The DNA end is more similar to TRBJ2-5, so the J call may be wrong. The CDR3 has 12 amino acids. The germline V gene encodes CDR1 DFQATT and CDR2 SNEGSKA (reference sequence). The CDR3 is CSAGTSGETQYF. The CDR3 bases are TGCAGTGCTGGAACTAGCGGAGAGACCCAGTACTTC.

There are many counts of this clonotype. The gene calls are TRBV12-3 or TRBV12-4 and TRBJ2-7; D unresolved. The ends were cut back, 3 bases at V and 4 bases at J, with 7 bases in the middle. The CDR3 covers 12 residues. CDR3 coding DNA: TGTGCCAGCAGTTTTTCACTTTACGAGCAGTACTTC. The encoded protein is CASSFSLYEQYF.

A remark on this clonotype: The junction departs from germline at one end; a sequencing error may be responsible. The genes are TRBV5-1 and TRBJ1-5; 7 positions match TRBD1. Germline V lookup: CDR1 SGHRS, CDR2 YFSETQ. The CDR3 contains 15 residues. The CDR3 spells CAGSTTGTANQPQHF. CDR3 in DNA: TGCGCCGGCAGCACAACCGGGACAGCAAATCAACCCCAGCATTTT.

This clonotype was observed a handful of times. The rearrangement uses TRBV24-1 and TRBJ2-4; D unclear. The J call may be in error: the DNA end matches TRBJ2-5 better. The CDR3 spans 15 residues. CDR1 is KGHDR and CDR2 is SFDVKD in the germline V gene. The CDR3 sequence: CATSDMRDGWETQYF. CDR3 DNA: TGTGCCACCAGTGATATGCGCGACGGTTGGGAGACCCAGTACTTC.

This clonotype was observed many times. Here the CDR3 reads CASSLGELNEQFF. The DNA of the CDR3 is TGTGCCAGCAGCCTCGGGGAGTTGAATGAGCAGTTCTTC. The chain is built from TRBV7-2 and TRBJ2-1; a possible D gene is TRBD2 (5 bases). With 5 bases removed from V and 7 bases from J, the gap between germline ends came to 12 bases. Germline CDR1 reads SGHTA; CDR2 reads FQGNSA. The CDR3 is made up of 13 amino acids.

The chain uses TRBV12-3 or TRBV12-4 and TRBJ2-3, with D maybe TRBD1 (6 bases). The V end lost 6 bases, the J end lost 0 bases, and 10 bases lay between the germline ends. The CDR3 consists of 14 residues. DNA for the CDR3: TGTGCCAGCAGGTCTACAGGGAGCACAGATACGCAGTATTTT. This sequence encodes CASRSTGSTDTQYF.

V and J are TRBV13 and TRBJ2-1; 10 bases are a match to TRBD2. Germline lookup yields CDR1 PRHDT and CDR2 FYEKMQ (reference sequence). The CDR3 has 18 residues. Germline trimming cut 2 bases from V and 1 base from J; bases unmatched to any gene: 8. Here the CDR3 DNA reads TGTGCCAGCAGCTTAACGAACCGACTAGCGGGTTCCTACAATGAGCAGTTCTTC. It codes for CASSLTNRLAGSYNEQFF.

This chain connects TRBV10-3 to TRBJ2-7; D is unresolved. V was trimmed by 7 bases and J by 6 bases, leaving 28 bases between them. This CDR3 contains 17 residues. CDR1 is ENHRY, CDR2 SYGVKD, per germline. CDR3 coding DNA: TGTGCCATCACCTCCTCGGAGTATGGCTCCCCATTACGCGAGCAGTACTTC. Amino acid sequence: CAITSSEYGSPLREQYF.

The chain has TRBV5-1 and TRBJ2-1, with D uncertain. The CDR3 runs 14 residues. Germline V lookup: CDR1 SGHRS, CDR2 YFSETQ. V lost 1 base, J lost 6 bases, and 11 bases lay in between. CDR3 sequence: CASSLTLLGNEQFF. The CDR3 DNA reads as TGCGCCAGCAGCTTGACGCTATTAGGCAATGAGCAGTTCTTC.

As concerns this clonotype: The germline gene is not matched at one end of the junction; a read error may be the cause. The chain is built from TRBV18 and TRBJ2-6; D possibly corresponds to TRBD2 (5 bases). CDR1 and CDR2 (germline): KGHSH, LQKENI. This CDR3 has 12 amino acids. CDR3 coding DNA: TGTGCCCGCTCACTCCGGGACAACGTCCTGACTTTC. The encoded protein is CARSLRDNVLTF.

Regarding this clonotype: A read error may be the cause here, since a much bigger clone is one base away. The V gene is TRBV5-1, the J gene TRBJ2-1; TRBD1 is a possible D gene (7 bases). The J call may not be correct, given that the DNA end is closer to TRBJ2-7. The CDR3 runs 16 residues. In germline, CDR1 is SGHRS, CDR2 YFSETQ. The CDR3 DNA sequence: TGCGCCAGCAGCCGGGTGCGGGGACAGCGTGTTAATGAGCAGTACTTC. Translated, it gives CASSRVRGQRVNEQYF.

The chain recombines TRBV15 with TRBJ1-4; D is perhaps TRBD1 (6 bases). The V and J ends lost 0 bases and 9 bases respectively, with 11 bases between them. The CDR3 is made up of 14 amino acids. CDR1 LNHNV and CDR2 YYDKDF come from the germline V gene (reference sequence). In DNA, the CDR3 is TGTGCCACCAGCAGAGATAGAGACAGGCAAAAACTGTTTTTT. Amino acids: CATSRDRDRQKLFF.

The genes are TRBV7-9 and TRBJ2-1; D is unclear. Deletions cut 2 bases from V and 8 bases from J, with 16 bases between. The CDR3 sequence is 15 residues long. Looked up from germline, CDR1 is SEHNR and CDR2 is FQNEAQ (reference sequence). CDR3 amino acids: CASSLPGLQVHEQFF. CDR3 DNA: TGTGCCAGCAGCTTACCGGGCCTTCAGGTTCATGAGCAGTTCTTC.

V usage is TRBV20-1 and J usage is TRBJ1-6, with TRBD1 matching 9 bases. The V segment lost 5 bases and the J segment 8 bases; nucleotides outside the gene matches: 10. Germline V lookup: CDR1 DFQATT, CDR2 SNEGSKA (reference sequence). This CDR3 has 15 residues. The CDR3 DNA reads as TGCAGTGCTCTTCGGAGGGACAGGGTATATTCACCCCTCCACTTT. It is translated as CSALRRDRVYSPLHF.

V and J are TRBV20-1 and TRBJ1-4; no firm D call. Germline V gene lookup returns CDR1 DFQATT and CDR2 SNEGSKA (reference sequence). V lost 6 bases, J lost 4 bases, and 15 bases lay in between. CDR3 length: 14 residues. The CDR3 DNA reads as TGCAGTGCGCTAGGTGCAGATCTTAATGAAAAACTGTTTTTT. Its translation is CSALGADLNEKLFF.

The chain carries TRBV6-1 and TRBJ2-5; D is perhaps TRBD2 (5 bases). Trimming cost V 3 bases and J 1 base, with 12 bases left between them. From germline, CDR1 is MNHNS and CDR2 SASEGT. This CDR3 has 15 amino acids. Written as DNA, the CDR3 is TGTGCCAGCAGTGATTCGGGGTTTCGCCAAGAGACCCAGTACTTC. Translation: CASSDSGFRQETQYF.